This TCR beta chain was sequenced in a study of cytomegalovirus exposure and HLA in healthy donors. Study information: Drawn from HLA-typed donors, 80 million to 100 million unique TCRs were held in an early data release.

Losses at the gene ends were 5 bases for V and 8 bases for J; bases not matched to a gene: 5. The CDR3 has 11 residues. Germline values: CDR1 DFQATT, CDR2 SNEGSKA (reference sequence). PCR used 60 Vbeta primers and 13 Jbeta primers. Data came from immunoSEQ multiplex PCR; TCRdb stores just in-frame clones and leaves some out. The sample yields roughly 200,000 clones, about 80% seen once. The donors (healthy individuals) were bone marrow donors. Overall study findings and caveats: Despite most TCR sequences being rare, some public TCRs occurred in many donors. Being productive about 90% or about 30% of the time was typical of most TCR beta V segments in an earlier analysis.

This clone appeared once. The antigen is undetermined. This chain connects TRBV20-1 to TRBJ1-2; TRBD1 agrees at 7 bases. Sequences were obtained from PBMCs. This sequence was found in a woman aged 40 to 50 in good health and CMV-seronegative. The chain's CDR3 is CSAAGGRGYTF. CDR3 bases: TGCAGTGCTGCAGGGGGTCGGGGCTACACCTTC.